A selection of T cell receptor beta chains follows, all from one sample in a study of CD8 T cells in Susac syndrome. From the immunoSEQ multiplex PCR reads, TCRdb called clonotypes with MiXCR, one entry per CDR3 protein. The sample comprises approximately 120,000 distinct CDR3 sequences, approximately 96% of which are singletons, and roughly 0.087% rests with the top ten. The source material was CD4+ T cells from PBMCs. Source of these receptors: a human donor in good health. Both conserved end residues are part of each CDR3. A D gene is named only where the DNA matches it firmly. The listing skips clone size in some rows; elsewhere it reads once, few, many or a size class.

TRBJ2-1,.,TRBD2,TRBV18,TGTGCCAGCTCACCGGGACTAGCGCGGCCAAGCAATGAGCAGTTCTTC,CASSPGLARPSNEQFF
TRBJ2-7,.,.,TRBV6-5,TGTGCCAGCAGTTACTTGAATAGCGACTACGAGCAGTACTTC,CASSYLNSDYEQYF
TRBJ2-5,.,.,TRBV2,TGTGCCAGCAGTGAAGCCCAGGGGAGGGAGGAGACCCAGTACTTC,CASSEAQGREETQYF
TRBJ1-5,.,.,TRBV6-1,TGTGCCAGCAGTGAAGTGGGGTACCGGCCCCAGCATTTT,CASSEVGYRPQHF
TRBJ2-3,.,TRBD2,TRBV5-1,TGCGCCAGCAGCTCAGACGGACTAGCCCAAGATACGCAGTATTTT,CASSSDGLAQDTQYF
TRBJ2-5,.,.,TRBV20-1,TGCAGTGCTACCAGACCCGGCGTAGGGGGATCGGGGACCCAGTACTTC,CSATRPGVGGSGTQYF
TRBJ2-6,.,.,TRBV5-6,TGTGCCAGCAGCTTGGGGTTCCAGAGCTTAGGCTCTGGGGCCAACGTCCTGACTTTC,CASSLGFQSLGSGANVLTF
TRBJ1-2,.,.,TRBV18,TGTGCCAGCTCACCAAAAGAGGACTATGGCTACACCTTC,CASSPKEDYGYTF
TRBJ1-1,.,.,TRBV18,TGTGCCAGCTCACCCCGGGGAAGGGCCAACGGGGCTGAAGCTTTCTTT,CASSPRGRANGAEAFF
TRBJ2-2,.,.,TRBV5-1,TGCGCCAGCAGCCCCGGGGGAAGTTCCACCGGGGAGCTGTTTTTT,CASSPGGSSTGELFF
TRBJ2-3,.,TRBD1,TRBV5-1,TGCGCCAGCAGCGAGGGACAGATCACAGATACGCAGTATTTT,CASSEGQITDTQYF
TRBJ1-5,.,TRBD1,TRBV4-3,TGCGCCAGCAGCCAAGGGACGGGACAGGGGGGTCAGCCCCAGCATTTT,CASSQGTGQGGQPQHF
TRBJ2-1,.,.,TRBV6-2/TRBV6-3,TGTGCCAGCAGATCCTCAGACAGGTTCTACAATGAGCAGTTCTTC,CASRSSDRFYNEQFF
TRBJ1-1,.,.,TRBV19,TGTGCCAGTAGTAGGACCCAGGGGTCGGGAAGCACTGAAGCTTTCTTT,CASSRTQGSGSTEAFF
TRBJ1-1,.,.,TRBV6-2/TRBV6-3,TGTGCCAGCAGTTCCAATAGGGCGACAGGCGGACAAGCTTTCTTT,CASSSNRATGGQAFF
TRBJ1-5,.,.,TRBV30,TGTGCCTGGACCCTTTCCGGGCAGATAAATCAGCCCCAGCATTTT,CAWTLSGQINQPQHF
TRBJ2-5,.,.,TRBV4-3,TGCGCCAGCAGCCAAGACCCCGGCCGGAGTGGCCAGTACTTC,CASSQDPGRSGQYF
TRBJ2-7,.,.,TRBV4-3,TGCGCCAGCAGCCGGGTGGAGGGCTACGAGCAGTACTTC,CASSRVEGYEQYF
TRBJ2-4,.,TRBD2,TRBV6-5,TGTGCCAGCAGTTATCAGCGGGGGCTAGCCAAAAACATTCAGTACTTC,CASSYQRGLAKNIQYF
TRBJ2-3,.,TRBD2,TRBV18,TGTGCCAGCTCCCCCCTAGCGGGAGGCGATACGCAGTATTTT,CASSPLAGGDTQYF
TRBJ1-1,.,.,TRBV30,TGTGCCTGGACCCTCATACCCCGGGGGACTGAAGCTTTCTTT,CAWTLIPRGTEAFF
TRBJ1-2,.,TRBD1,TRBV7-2,TGTGCCAGCAGCTTAGCTAGAGATACAGGGGCTCGCTATGGCTACACCTTC,CASSLARDTGARYGYTF
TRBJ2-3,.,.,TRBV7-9,TGTGCCAGCAACCTTGGAGCGACAGATACGCAGTATTTT,CASNLGATDTQYF
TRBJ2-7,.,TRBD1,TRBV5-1,TGCGCCAGCAGCTTACAGGGGGCTTCATCCTACGAGCAGTACTTC,CASSLQGASSYEQYF
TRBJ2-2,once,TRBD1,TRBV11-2,TGTGCCAGCAGCCTACCGGGACAGGGGGTATCCGGGGAGCTGTTTTTT,CASSLPGQGVSGELFF
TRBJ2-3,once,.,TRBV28,TGTGCCAGCAGTGGCGCTTACGACGGCACAGATACGCAGTATTTT,CASSGAYDGTDTQYF
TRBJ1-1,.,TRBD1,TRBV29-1,TGCAGCGTTGAAGGGGACAGGGGGCGAGGGAACACTGAAGCTTTCTTT,CSVEGDRGRGNTEAFF
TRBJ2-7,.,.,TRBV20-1,TGCAGTGCCTCCTTGGAGTACGAGCAGTACTTC,CSASLEYEQYF
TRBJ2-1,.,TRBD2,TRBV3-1,TGTGCCAGCAGCCCCGAACTAGCGGCAAGATCCTACAATGAGCAGTTCTTC,CASSPELAARSYNEQFF
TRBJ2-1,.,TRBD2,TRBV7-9,TGTGCCAGCAGCTTGAATGGGGGGCAGACGGGACTAGCGGGATTTCGGCAGTTCTTC,CASSLNGGQTGLAGFRQFF
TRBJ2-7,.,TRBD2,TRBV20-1,TGCAGTGCTCTACTAGCGGCAAACTACGAGCAGTACTTC,CSALLAANYEQYF
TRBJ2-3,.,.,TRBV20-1,TGCAGTTCGGAAAACCCTGGAACAGATACGCAGTATTTT,CSSENPGTDTQYF
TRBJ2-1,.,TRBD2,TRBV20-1,TGCAGTGCTAGGCTCCCTAGCGGGAGTTCCCATGAGCAGTTCTTC,CSARLPSGSSHEQFF
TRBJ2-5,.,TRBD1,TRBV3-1,TGTGCCAGCAGCCAAGGCCCGGGACAGGGGGCGGGACAAGAGACCCAGTACTTC,CASSQGPGQGAGQETQYF
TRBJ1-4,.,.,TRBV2,TGTGCCAGCAGTTTCGACAGGGAAAAACTGTTTTTT,CASSFDREKLFF
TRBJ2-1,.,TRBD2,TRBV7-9,TGTGCCAGCAGCTTAAAGGGGCGGGAGGGCCCTTCCATTGAGCAGTTCTTC,CASSLKGREGPSIEQFF
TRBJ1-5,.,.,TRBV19,TGTGCCAGTAGTATAGAGGCCCAGGGGCCCCAGCATTTT,CASSIEAQGPQHF
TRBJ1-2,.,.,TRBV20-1,TGCAGTGCTAGAGAAGGGTATGACTATGGCTACACCTTC,CSAREGYDYGYTF
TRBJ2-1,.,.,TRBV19,TGTGCCAGTAGTATCAACTGGATCAATGAGCAGTTCTTC,CASSINWINEQFF
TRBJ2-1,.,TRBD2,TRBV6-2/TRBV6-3,TGTGCCAGCAGTTATAGCGGGAGGGCCATGGGTGAGCAGTTCTTC,CASSYSGRAMGEQFF
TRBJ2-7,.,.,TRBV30,TGTGCCTGGAGTTCCACTAGCTCCTACGAGCAGTACTTC,CAWSSTSSYEQYF